This T cell receptor beta chain was profiled in a study of molecular identifiers for immune sequencing clone quantification. Each CDR3 protein is one row after TCRdb ran MiXCR on the PCR reads. Of roughly 300,000 distinct CDR3 sequences listed, roughly 24% are singletons. Study observations and caveats: Highly expanded clones may be undercounted when identical TCR molecules share barcodes. Spiked TCR RNA from one Jurkat cell reportedly showed up when mixed among one million naive cells.

This clonotype was counted ten times or more. Its antigen remains unknown. CDR1 LNHDA and CDR2 SQIVND come from the germline V gene (reference sequence). With V trimmed by 8 bases and J by 3 bases, 5 bases remained unmatched. CDR3 length equals 14 residues. Libraries of naive CD8 T cells were made from 20,000 to 1,000,000 sorted cells. They used 10%, 30% or 50% RNA. When naive CD8 T cells were sorted, they were gated as CD8+CD4-CCR7+CD45RA+. The chain carries TRBV19 and TRBJ1-5; 9 nucleotides agree with TRBD1. The sequence derives from a human donor in good health. Some libraries in this study had Jurkat cell RNA spiked in. Specimen: naive CD8+ T cells from blood, with Jurkat cell RNA spiked in. Subset indicated: FACS-sorted CD8+CD4-CCR7+CD45RA+ naive T cells. The CDR3 bases are TGTGCCAGTGCTGGACAGGGGTTCAATCAGCCCCAGCATTTT. Translation gives CASAGQGFNQPQHF.